These 7 T cell receptor beta chains share one sample of origin, sequenced in a study of blood T cell repertoires in COVID-19. Repertoires were generated with immunoSEQ multiplex PCR, while TCRdb's copy carries only in-frame clones and drops some. The sample holds 110,000 to 150,000 clones, roughly 90% seen once. Sequencing was done on a sample of peripheral blood. All receptors derive from an older man with acute or convalescent COVID-19.

V gene TRBV7-8 combines with J gene TRBJ1-1, with 11 positions matching TRBD1. CDR3 length equals 17 residues. Trimming cost V 2 bases and J 3 bases; bases outside gene matches: 8. Germline CDR1 SGHVS, CDR2 FQNEAQ. The CDR3 coding sequence is TGTGCCAGCAGCTTATTGGGACAGGGGGGTTTGCACACTGAAGCTTTCTTT. Encoded protein: CASSLLGQGGLHTEAFF.

The V and J genes are TRBV5-1 and TRBJ1-2; D might be TRBD1 (6 bases). The CDR3 length is 14 residues. Trimming removed 2 bases from V and 4 bases from J, with 12 bases in between. Per the germline V gene, CDR1 is SGHRS and CDR2 is YFSETQ. CDR3 nucleotide sequence: TGCGCCAGCAGCTTAACAGGGCCTCCCTATGGCTACACCTTC. Protein: CASSLTGPPYGYTF.

The chain combines TRBV7-9 with TRBJ2-5; no clear D gene. The CDR3 totals 13 residues. Germline V CDR1 and CDR2: SEHNR, FQNEAQ (reference sequence). V was clipped by 2 bases and J by 1 base, with 5 bases between them. This CDR3 is CASSLSGQETQYF. CDR3 DNA sequence: TGTGCCAGCAGCTTATCGGGCCAAGAGACCCAGTACTTC. Combining the CDR3 with reference TRBV7-9 and TRBJ2-5 gives the whole variable domain DTGVSQNPRHKITKRGQNVTFRCDPISEHNRLYWYRQTLGQGPEFLTYFQNEAQLEKSRLLSDRFSAERPKGSFSTLEIQRTEQGDSAMYLCASSLSGQETQYFGPGTRLLVL.

This clone was counted between two and nine times. The chain carries TRBV10-1 and TRBJ2-1, with 9 bases aligning to TRBD1. V lost 6 bases to trimming and J lost 3 bases; unmatched junction nucleotides: 9. Germline lookup yields CDR1 WNHNN and CDR2 SYGVQD (reference sequence). The CDR3 runs 16 residues. CDR3 protein: CASSPQDRGIYNEQFF. The CDR3 region has the DNA TGCGCCAGCAGCCCTCAGGACAGGGGAATCTACAATGAGCAGTTCTTC.

The V and J genes are TRBV28 and TRBJ2-3, with a tentative D call TRBD1 (5 bases). This CDR3 comprises 15 residues. The germline V and J ends were trimmed by 6 bases and 4 bases, with 17 bases remaining between them. Per the germline V gene, CDR1 is MDHEN and CDR2 is SYDVKM. For the CDR3, the DNA is TGTGCCAGCAGGGGGTCGCTGGGGCATTCAGATACGCAGTATTTT. Its protein is CASRGSLGHSDTQYF.

Only one count was recorded for this clone. The V and J genes are TRBV6-1 and TRBJ2-3, with D possibly TRBD2 on 6 matching bases. The CDR3 is 15 residues long. Germline lookup yields CDR1 MNHNS and CDR2 SASEGT. V lost 1 base to trimming and J lost 1 base, with 9 bases between them. The CDR3 region is CASSEDGEGTDTQYF. The CDR3 DNA follows: TGTGCCAGCAGTGAAGACGGGGAGGGCACAGATACGCAGTATTTT.

The V call is TRBV3-1 (or the pseudogene TRBV3-2), the J call TRBJ2-5; D is undetermined. V lost 5 bases to trimming and J lost 7 bases, with 8 bases between them. The CDR3 totals 11 residues. Germline CDR1 is LGHDT and CDR2 is YNNKEL (reference sequence). The CDR3 DNA reads TGTGCCAGCAGCTCCCCGGGGACCCAGTACTTC. Its protein is CASSSPGTQYF.